Below, 22 T cell receptor beta chains from the same sample are listed, as sequenced in a study of graft-versus-host responses after intestinal transplantation. Assay used: immunoSEQ multiplex PCR; TCRdb lists only in-frame clones, some missing. Of roughly 20,000 clones listed, roughly half are singletons. The material sequenced was alloreactive CD4+ T cells from a mixed lymphocyte reaction culture, taken before intestinal transplant. Subset meaning: CFSE-low proliferating T cells sorted from approximately 6-day pre-transplant mixed lymphocyte reaction (GvH or HvG direction). The source is a human patient who received an intestinal transplant.

This clone was detected a few times. The gene calls are TRBV6-5 and TRBJ1-1; 7 bases align to TRBD1. Germline V gene sequence: CDR1 MNHEY, CDR2 SVGAGI. The CDR3 is 15 amino acids. V trimming: 6 bases; J trimming: 1 base; junction bases outside the gene matches: 8. The CDR3 reads CASRLDRAKNTEAFF. CDR3 DNA: TGTGCCAGCAGACTCGACAGGGCCAAGAACACTGAAGCTTTCTTT.

About this clone itself: Within the sample, other DNA sequences also encode this same CDR3. The chain has TRBV10-3 and TRBJ1-3; possible D gene TRBD1, 6 bases. V lost 4 bases to trimming and J lost 4 bases, with 17 bases between them. The CDR3 covers 16 residues. Germline V gene data show CDR1 as ENHRY and CDR2 as SYGVKD. The CDR3 DNA reads TGTGCCATCAGTGTGCGGACACAGGGTTTCGGAAACACCATATATTTT. Protein product: CAISVRTQGFGNTIYF.

The chain uses TRBV18 and TRBJ1-4; D gene unclear. This CDR3 is 14 amino acids long. Trimming cost V 3 bases and J 0 bases, with 5 bases left between them. The V gene's germline CDR1 is KGHSH and CDR2 LQKENI. CDR3 nucleotides: TGTGCCAGCTCACCTCTTGCAACTAATGAAAAACTGTTTTTT. As protein: CASSPLATNEKLFF.

The V and J genes are TRBV2 and TRBJ1-2; possibly TRBD1 for D (6 bases). The V gene lost 6 bases and the J gene lost 8 bases, with 13 bases spanning the gap. This CDR3 region has 12 residues. Germline V CDR1 and CDR2: SNHLY, FYNNEI. In nucleotides, the CDR3 is TGTGCCAGCAGATCGGACAGCAGGGGCTACACCTTC. Translation: CASRSDSRGYTF.

The chain couples TRBV10-1 to TRBJ2-7; 8 bases match TRBD1. The CDR3 spans 16 residues. Unmatched junction bases numbered 7, after V lost 3 bases and J lost 0 bases. CDR1 is WNHNN and CDR2 is SYGVQD in the germline V gene (reference sequence). The CDR3 region is CASSEGAGGPSYEQYF. The CDR3 DNA is TGCGCCAGCAGTGAAGGGGCAGGGGGCCCCTCCTACGAGCAGTACTTC.

The DNA of the CDR3 is TGTGCCAGTATGGCGGCTCTAGCCAAAAACATTCAGTACTTC. Translation: CASMAALAKNIQYF. The chain couples TRBV19 to TRBJ2-4; D not certain. CDR3 length equals 14 residues. Germline-derived CDR1 and CDR2 are LNHDA and SQIVND (reference sequence). V lost 7 bases, J lost 0 bases, and 10 bases lay in between.

This clone showed up just a few times. The genes are TRBV29-1 and TRBJ2-1; 10 bases align to TRBD1. The CDR3 has 14 residues. V gave up 6 bases and J gave up 2 bases; unmatched junction bases: 4. CDR1 is SQVTM, CDR2 ANQGSEA, per germline. The CDR3 DNA follows: TGCAGCGTGCGGGACAGGGGCCCCTACAATGAGCAGTTCTTC. This encodes CSVRDRGPYNEQFF.

This chain links TRBV18 with TRBJ1-1, with TRBD1 matching 10 bases. V shed 5 bases, J shed 10 bases, and the junction held 10 bases outside the gene matches. Germline V lookup: CDR1 KGHSH, CDR2 LQKENI. This CDR3 region has 14 residues. This CDR3 is CASSSQGQGEVAFF. The CDR3 region has the DNA TGTGCCAGCTCATCGCAAGGACAGGGGGAAGTAGCTTTCTTT.

This clone was seen a handful of times. This sequence joins TRBV7-3 and TRBJ1-1; tentatively, D is TRBD1 (5 bases). This CDR3 comprises 14 residues. Germline CDR1 and CDR2: SGHTA and FQGTGA. V shed 2 bases and J shed 1 base, with 8 bases lying between them. The CDR3, as DNA: TGTGCCAGCAGCTTATGGGGCGGGAACACTGAAGCTTTCTTT. This sequence encodes CASSLWGGNTEAFF.

A few counts support this clone. The chain uses TRBV5-1 and TRBJ2-1; 11 bases align to TRBD2. The germline V gene encodes CDR1 SGHRS and CDR2 YFSETQ. The CDR3 is made up of 14 amino acids. V was pared by 3 bases and J by 10 bases, with 6 bases of the junction left unmatched. The CDR3 is CASSSYSGGGEQFF. For the CDR3, the DNA is TGCGCCAGCAGCTCCTATAGCGGGGGGGGCGAGCAGTTCTTC.

V and J are TRBV7-3 and TRBJ2-7, with TRBD2 identical over 7 bases. V dropped 2 bases and J dropped 2; count of bases not matched to a gene: 6. The CDR3 covers 15 residues. The germline V gene has CDR1 SGHTA and CDR2 FQGTGA. The CDR3: CASSLQAGKAYEQYF. In DNA, the CDR3 is TGTGCCAGCAGCTTACAAGCGGGGAAAGCCTACGAGCAGTACTTC.

The table lists this clone with a few counts. The chain couples TRBV6-1 to TRBJ1-6, with TRBD1 identical over 8 bases. V lost 4 bases, J lost 7 bases, and 9 bases stayed unmatched. Germline CDR1 is MNHNS and CDR2 is SASEGT. The CDR3 runs 16 residues. The CDR3 bases are TGTGCCAGCAGTGCCAGAACAGGGGGTCGGAATTCACCCCTCCACTTT. Protein product: CASSARTGGRNSPLHF.

V gene TRBV6-1 combines with J gene TRBJ1-1, with a weak D call TRBD1 (6 bases). The germline V gene has CDR1 MNHNS and CDR2 SASEGT. This CDR3 is 13 amino acids long. V was clipped by 0 bases and J by 4 bases, with 6 bases between them. The CDR3, as DNA: TGTGCCAGCAGTGAAGCAGGGGGCACTGAAGCTTTCTTT. Its protein product is CASSEAGGTEAFF.

J is TRBJ2-3 and V is TRBV5-1, with 7 bases aligning to TRBD2. This CDR3 comprises 15 residues. The trim removed 4 bases at V and 4 bases at J, leaving 9 bases unmatched. The V gene's germline CDR1 is SGHRS and CDR2 YFSETQ. The CDR3 nucleotides read TGCGCCAGCAGCGGCACCGGGACTACGGCAGATACGCAGTATTTT. Translated, it gives CASSGTGTTADTQYF.

The chain recombines TRBV2 with TRBJ1-5; tentatively, D is TRBD1 (5 bases). CDR1 SNHLY and CDR2 FYNNEI come from the germline V gene. V was trimmed by 8 bases and J by 6 bases, leaving 11 bases between them. CDR3 length equals 12 residues. CDR3 nucleotide sequence: TGTGCCAGCCGCCCCCAGGGTCAGCCCCAGCATTTT. Translated, it gives CASRPQGQPQHF.

The V and J genes are TRBV19 and TRBJ1-1, with D unresolved. Trimming stripped 2 bases from V and 4 bases from J, with 11 bases between. The germline V gene encodes CDR1 LNHDA and CDR2 SQIVND (reference sequence). CDR3 size: 14 residues. CDR3 region: CASSINGVGTEAFF. The DNA for the CDR3 is TGTGCCAGTAGTATAAACGGGGTTGGCACTGAAGCTTTCTTT.

The V and J genes are TRBV5-1 and TRBJ2-1; D perhaps matches TRBD2 (5 bases). Germline V CDR1 and CDR2: SGHRS, YFSETQ. The CDR3 runs to 15 residues. The V end lost 3 bases, the J end lost 4 bases, and 14 bases lay between the germline ends. The CDR3 sequence is CASSSGGLLYNEQFF. CDR3 bases: TGCGCCAGCAGCTCCGGCGGACTCCTTTACAATGAGCAGTTCTTC.

The CDR3 reads CASSQDPVRTQYF. Here the CDR3 DNA reads TGCGCCAGCAGCCAAGATCCGGTGCGTACGCAGTATTTT. This chain joins TRBV4-1 and TRBJ2-3; D ambiguous. Germline V gene sequence: CDR1 MGHRA, CDR2 YSYEKL. V was trimmed by 0 bases and J by 8 bases, leaving 9 bases between them. The CDR3 has 13 residues.

V usage is TRBV18 and J usage is TRBJ1-5; TRBD1 aligns across 7 bases. The V gene end was trimmed by 4 bases and the J gene end by 7 bases; junction bases not matched to a gene: 7. CDR1 and CDR2 from the germline V gene are KGHSH and LQKENI. The CDR3 runs 14 residues. CDR3: CASSRQGGEQPQHF. For the CDR3, the DNA is TGTGCCAGCTCACGACAGGGTGGCGAGCAGCCCCAGCATTTT. The full variable domain, rest sourced from reference TRBV18 and TRBJ1-5, is NAGVMQNPRHLVRRRGQEARLRCSPMKGHSHVYWYRQLPEEGLKFMVYLQKENIIDESGMPKERFSAEFPKEGPSILRIQQVVRGDSAAYFCASSRQGGEQPQHFGDGTRLSIL.

The chain links TRBV10-3 to TRBJ1-1; perhaps TRBD1 as D (5 bases). Trimming removed 7 bases at V and 4 bases at J, with 16 bases between. The CDR3 contains 14 residues. Germline lookup yields CDR1 ENHRY and CDR2 SYGVKD. The CDR3 DNA follows: TGTGCCATCACGGCGGGGCCCTTCCCCACTGAAGCTTTCTTT. It specifies CAITAGPFPTEAFF.

The chain employs TRBV11-1 and TRBJ1-2; D is unclear. V was pared by 2 bases and J by 5 bases, with 6 bases between. This CDR3 spans 12 amino acids. The germline V gene encodes CDR1 SGHAT and CDR2 FQDESV (reference sequence). The CDR3 DNA reads TGTGCCAGCAGCTTAAGAGGGTATGGCTACACCTTC. Protein product: CASSLRGYGYTF.

V and J are TRBV5-6 and TRBJ2-3; TRBD2 matches 8 bases. The CDR3 has 14 residues. Trimming cost V 4 bases and J 1 base; bases outside gene matches: 2. The V gene's germline CDR1 is SGHDT and CDR2 YYEEEE. As DNA, the CDR3 is TGTGCCAGCAGCCCAGCGGGGGGCACAGATACGCAGTATTTT. Protein: CASSPAGGTDTQYF.